The rows below give T cell receptor beta chains drawn from one sample of a study of T cells in Graves' hyperthyroidism and ophthalmopathy. TCRdb called the multiplex PCR reads again in MiXCR, with one record for every CDR3 protein. Among over 200,000 distinct CDR3 sequences listed, about 15% were seen once. Sequencing input: blood. The receptors shown here come from a woman aged 40 to 49 with Graves' hyperthyroidism that later progressed to Graves' ophthalmopathy. Each CDR3 is given with its conserved first and last residue. A D gene is named only where the DNA matches it firmly. Clone size, where shown, is once, few, many, or a class for clones that have expanded.

v_call	j_call	d_call	cdr3_length	clone_size	cdr3_nt	cdr3_aa
TRBV5-1	TRBJ2-7	NA	14	NA	TGCGCCAGCAGCTTGGACACAGGGCGATACGAGCAGTACTTC	CASSLDTGRYEQYF
TRBV2	TRBJ1-1	TRBD1	16	NA	TGTGCCAGCAGTCCCCGGACAGGGGGGCGGAACACTGAAGCTTTCTTT	CASSPRTGGRNTEAFF
TRBV6-1	TRBJ2-2	TRBD2	16	many	TGTGCCAGCAGTACCGGGACTAGCGGGACCACCGGGGAGCTGTTTTTT	CASSTGTSGTTGELFF
TRBV28	TRBJ1-1	NA	12	many	TGTGCCAGCGGCGGATGGCTAGCTGAAGCTTTCTTT	CASGGWLAEAFF
TRBV7-9	TRBJ1-4	NA	15	NA	TGTGCCAGCAGCTCCGAAGCGGGGGTTGATGAAAAACTGTTTTTT	CASSSEAGVDEKLFF
TRBV30	TRBJ2-5	NA	13	many	TGTGCCTGGAGACAACCCAAGACTTTGGCCCAGTACTTC	CAWRQPKTLAQYF
TRBV11-1	TRBJ2-2	NA	15	NA	TGTGCCAGCAGCTTCGACGGGGGTTCGACCGGGGAGCTGTTTTTT	CASSFDGGSTGELFF
TRBV20-1	TRBJ2-6	TRBD2	14	NA	TGCAGTGCTAGCGGGAGGGCCGGGGCCAACGTCCTGACTTTC	CSASGRAGANVLTF
TRBV29-1	TRBJ1-3	NA	13	many	TGCAGCGTTGAAGAACGAAGGGGAAACACCATATATTTT	CSVEERRGNTIYF
TRBV7-9	TRBJ2-5	NA	16	NA	TGTGCCAGCAGCTTAAGGGGGACCGGGGAAAAAGAGACCCAGTACTTC	CASSLRGTGEKETQYF
TRBV4-1	TRBJ1-1	NA	15	few	TGCGCCAGCAGCCCAATTAAACGTCTTAACACTGAAGCTTTCTTT	CASSPIKRLNTEAFF
TRBV10-3	TRBJ1-1	NA	16	NA	TGTGCCATCAGTGAGTCGATAGGTCAGACAAACACTGAAGCTTTCTTT	CAISESIGQTNTEAFF
TRBV20-1	TRBJ2-1	TRBD2	14	NA	TGCAGTGCTAGAGATACGGGAGGGCCTAGTGAGCAGTTCTTC	CSARDTGGPSEQFF
TRBV24-1	TRBJ2-3	NA	16	many	TGTGCCACCAGTGACCGAGACAGCGGGAGCACAGATACGCAGTATTTT	CATSDRDSGSTDTQYF
TRBV24-1	TRBJ2-5	NA	14	NA	TGTACCACCTACGGACTAAGCGGGCTAGAGACCCAGTACTTC	CTTYGLSGLETQYF
TRBV7-2	TRBJ2-1	TRBD2	16	NA	TGTGCCAGCAGTCTATCTAGCGGGAGGGCCTACAATGAGCAGTTCTTC	CASSLSSGRAYNEQFF
TRBV27	TRBJ1-6	TRBD1	16	many	TGTGCCAGCAGCACCCTCGACAGGGTTTCTAATTCACCCCTCCACTTT	CASSTLDRVSNSPLHF
TRBV11-2	TRBJ2-7	NA	15	NA	TGTGCCAGCAGCTTAGGGGGCAGGGGATTCGACGAGCAGTACTTC	CASSLGGRGFDEQYF
TRBV3-1	TRBJ1-6	NA	12	many	TGTGCCAGCAGCCAAGTGAATTCACCCCTCCACTTT	CASSQVNSPLHF
TRBV11-2	TRBJ2-3	NA	16	NA	TGTGCCAGCCGACGGGGCGGGGGCAGGGGGACAGATACGCAGTATTTT	CASRRGGGRGTDTQYF
TRBV20-1	TRBJ2-5	TRBD1	14	many	TGCAGTGCTCACGACAGGGGGACTCAAGAGACCCAGTACTTC	CSAHDRGTQETQYF
TRBV2	TRBJ2-4	TRBD1	14	many	TGTGCCAGCAGTGAACAGGGGGCACAAAACATTCAGTACTTC	CASSEQGAQNIQYF